This T cell receptor beta chain was sequenced in a study of graft-versus-host responses after intestinal transplantation. Sequenced by immunoSEQ multiplex PCR; TCRdb stores in-frame clones only, minus some. The table shows about 90,000 clones, with 90% to 95% occurring only once. Notes on this clone: Its antigen is unidentified.

The source is a human donor who was the organ donor for an intestinal transplant. The material sequenced was unstimulated CD8+ T cells sorted from spleen or lymph node cells, taken before transplant.

CDR3 loop: CASLRTGSYEQYF. In DNA, the CDR3 is TGTGCCAGCCTAAGAACAGGCTCCTACGAGCAGTACTTC. The V and J genes are TRBV5-6 and TRBJ2-7; D perhaps matches TRBD1 (5 bases). The CDR3 contains 13 residues. V was pared by 7 bases and J by 0 bases, with 11 bases between. CDR1 is SGHDT, CDR2 YYEEEE, per germline.